This T cell receptor (beta chain) was sequenced for a study of blood T cells in healthy people across ages. Across the study: T cells yielded about one barcoded beta molecule per two cells through template switching.

Primed by a sample-barcoded 5' primer and a J-beta primer mix, a second PCR proceeded for about 6 to 12 cycles. Via MiXCR, TCRdb re-called the 5' RACE reads, giving one row per CDR3 protein. Of hundreds of thousands of distinct CDR3 sequences listed, under 40% were seen once; the top ten hold roughly 13%. Study-level points and caveats: Roughly linear age-related decline in beta diversity appeared, significant by age approximately 40.

In this sample, this clonotype turned up a few times. Its antigen is unidentified. Extraction of total RNA produced a minimum of 6 micrograms from each sample. The CDR3 loop spans 13 amino acids. Per germline, CDR1 SGHDT and CDR2 YYEEEE. The V end was cut by 6 bases, the J end by 7 bases, with 14 bases between. This receptor was taken from a man aged 18 to 30 in good health. Sequencing was carried out using blood. The chain is built from TRBV5-6 and TRBJ2-1; the D is unclear. This CDR3 is CASIATTRNEQFF. CDR3 nucleotides: TGTGCCAGCATTGCTACCACCCGAAATGAGCAGTTCTTC.